This TCR beta chain was identified in a study of OX40 agonist ivuxolimab in advanced cancers. Regarding the complete study: Ivuxolimab, which targeted the costimulatory receptor OX40 (CD134), was an agonistic, fully human IgG2 monoclonal antibody. Intravenous ivuxolimab was administered to patients every 2 weeks at six dose levels: 0.01, 0.1, 0.3, 1.5, 3 and 10 mg/kg. Of the approximately 54 dose-escalation patients, hepatocellular carcinoma was present in about 19, melanoma in roughly 15, renal cell carcinoma in 9 and head and neck cancer in 9. A male proportion of 70% to 90% and a mean age of about 60 years, ranging from roughly 23 to 85, were recorded for the dose-escalation cohort. Patients were allowed to have had prior anti-PD-1, anti-PD-L1 or anti-CTLA-4 therapy, and 40% to 45% of the dose-escalation patients had previously received checkpoint inhibitors. Three dose-escalation patients achieved partial responses, one with hepatocellular carcinoma and two with cutaneous melanoma. The purpose of peripheral TCRbeta sequencing was to test whether ivuxolimab changed TCR sequence diversity and led to clonal T-cell expansion. The monotherapy dose-escalation portion (N = 52 patients) of the phase I ivuxolimab trial is reported in the paper.

For sequencing of the TCRbeta CDR3 region, genomic DNA was extracted from the sorted cells. The immunoSEQ Assay was used to sequence the TCRbeta CDR3 regions. TCRdb limited this immuneACCESS table to in-frame rearrangements with V and J called. A share of clones is missing; checked studies link under half to unresolved V genes, and the rest is unexplained. The sample contains about 77,000 clones, approximately 89% of them found a single time. Around 2.4% of the sample goes to the ten largest clones. From the cysteine through the phenylalanine, the CDR3 covers 13 amino acids. The only DNA kept is the CDR3, 39 bases in frame from the first base. According to the germline V gene, CDR1 reads SGHAT and CDR2 reads FQNNGV. As to this clone: Its antigen specificity is not known. One end of the junction fails to match germline, which may point to a read error.

Patients with a history of autoimmune disease or receiving systemic immunosuppression were excluded from the trial. Peripheral blood for TCR sequencing was collected from all dose cohorts at baseline, on cycle 4 day 1, and on cycle 7 day 1. Samples were obtained from an open-label, multicenter, first-in-human phase I dose-escalation trial of ivuxolimab. Adults with locally advanced or metastatic head and neck squamous cell, hepatocellular, melanoma or renal cell carcinoma were enrolled in the trial. Before TCR sequencing, CD4+ T cells and CD8+ T cells from peripheral blood were sorted into separate populations. Beyond this particular receptor, the publication reports: Low levels of normalized T-cell clonal expansion were also seen in some patients who did not respond. In partial responders in the 0.1-3.0 mg/kg groups, normalized peripheral clonal expansion was found to be among the lowest, especially among CD8+ T cells. The antigen specificity of the clonally expanded peripheral T cells was not determined. Clonal expansion of both CD4+ and CD8+ blood T cells was observed from baseline to week 6 at doses 0.1 to 3.0 mg/kg. After ivuxolimab, CD8+ T cells had more expanded clones than CD4+ T cells on average.

This TCR derives from an adult with an advanced solid tumor such as melanoma, head and neck, liver or kidney cancer. Sequencing used CD4+ or CD8+ T cells sorted from blood, obtained in a trial of the OX40 agonist ivuxolimab. In this chain, TRBV11-2 is recombined with TRBJ2-2, with the D gene too uncertain to name. In nucleotide form, the sequence is TGTGCCAGCAGCCTAGACCGGGTCGGGGAGCTGTTTTTT. Its protein product is CASSLDRVGELFF.